The 27 T cell receptor beta chains below all came from one sample that was sequenced in a study of T cell changes during pregnancy in multiple sclerosis (dated by TCRdb to about 2019). Receptors were amplified or captured by the immunoSEQ multiplex PCR assay. TCRdb took this table from immuneACCESS and kept in-frame rearrangements with V and J called. Such tables lack part of the clones; where checked against another copy, unresolved V genes explain under half of the gap, and the rest is unexplained. The sample yields approximately 65,000 clones; about 92% were counted once. In total, the top ten clones hold roughly 3.2% of the sample. The source material was CD8+ T cells from peripheral blood mononuclear cells, sampled in the third trimester of pregnancy. The receptors were sampled from a female donor in good health, enrolled as a control in a pregnancy study.

The V call is TRBV9, the J call TRBJ2-3, with 9 positions matching TRBD1. The CDR3 runs to 18 residues. Trimming at V came to 0 bases and at J to 7 bases, leaving 15 bases not matched to a gene. Germline V CDR1 and CDR2: SGDLS, YYNGEE. The CDR3 spells CASSVGIMVGQGENTQYF. The CDR3, as DNA: TGTGCCAGCAGCGTAGGAATCATGGTGGGACAGGGCGAAAATACGCAGTATTTT. The full variable domain, completed using reference TRBV9 and TRBJ2-3, is DSGVTQTPKHLITATGQRVTLRCSPRSGDLSVYWYQQSLDQGLQFLIQYYNGEERAKGNILERFSAQQFPDLHSELNLSSLELGDSALYFCASSVGIMVGQGENTQYFGPGTRLTVL.

The chain uses TRBV4-3 and TRBJ1-3, with 7 positions matching TRBD1. Germline-derived CDR1 and CDR2 are LGHNA and YSLEER. CDR3 length: 16 residues. J lost 4 bases, V lost 0 bases, and 6 bases had no gene match. CDR3 loop: CASSQEETGRGNTIYF. CDR3 bases: TGCGCCAGCAGCCAAGAGGAGACAGGGCGAGGAAACACCATATATTTT.

The chain employs TRBV4-1 and TRBJ1-1; 8 bases map to TRBD1. J was trimmed by 5 bases and V by 4 bases; bases with no gene match: 9. Germline values: CDR1 MGHRA, CDR2 YSYEKL. The CDR3 contains 15 residues. CDR3 sequence reads: CASSPRGQVVTEAFF. CDR3 nucleotides: TGCGCCAGCAGCCCCAGGGGGCAGGTAGTGACTGAAGCTTTCTTT.

This chain links TRBV10-3 with TRBJ1-2, with a weak D call TRBD1 (5 bases). V lost 3 bases to trimming and J lost 4 bases, with 12 bases between them. CDR1 and CDR2 from the germline V gene are ENHRY and SYGVKD. The CDR3 covers 14 residues. This CDR3 reads CAISDDLDSYGYTF. The CDR3 DNA reads TGTGCCATCAGTGATGATCTTGACAGCTATGGCTACACCTTC.

V usage is TRBV30 and J usage is TRBJ2-7; maybe TRBD1 (5 bases). Per the germline V gene, CDR1 is GTSNPN and CDR2 is SVGIG (reference sequence). The CDR3 has 13 amino acids. The germline V and J ends were trimmed by 5 bases and 2 bases, with 13 bases remaining between them. The CDR3 DNA is TGTGCCTGGGGTAGGGGCGGAGCCTACGAGCAGTACTTC. This encodes CAWGRGGAYEQYF.

The CDR3 bases are TGCAGCGCCGGTAGGGGTCGGAACACTGAAGCTTTCTTT. The encoded protein is CSAGRGRNTEAFF. The chain links TRBV29-1 to TRBJ1-1; a weak D match, TRBD1 (5 bases). CDR1 and CDR2 from the germline V gene are SQVTM and ANQGSEA. V was clipped by 7 bases and J by 1 base, with 13 bases between them. CDR3 length: 13 amino acids.

The chain couples TRBV10-3 to TRBJ2-3, with TRBD2 as a possible D gene (6 bases). V was cut by 3 bases and J by 4 bases, with 14 bases left in between. Germline lookup yields CDR1 ENHRY and CDR2 SYGVKD. The CDR3 is made up of 15 amino acids. DNA for the CDR3: TGTGCCATCAGTGATACAGCGGCGGGGTCAGATACGCAGTATTTT. It yields the protein CAISDTAAGSDTQYF.

This clone was detected only once. This chain uses TRBV29-1 with TRBJ1-1; TRBD1 matches 7 bases. Germline V lookup: CDR1 SQVTM, CDR2 ANQGSEA. Germline trimming cut 7 bases from V and 0 bases from J; bases unmatched to any gene: 8. The CDR3 is 14 residues long. CDR3 nucleotides: TGCAGCGCCCTTGGACAGGCCTTGAACACTGAAGCTTTCTTT. Its protein is CSALGQALNTEAFF. Full variable domain (remainder filled in from reference TRBV29-1 and TRBJ1-1): SAVISQKPSRDICQRGTSLTIQCQVDSQVTMMFWYRQQPGQSLTLIATANQGSEATYESGFVIDKFPISRPNLTFSTLTVSNMSPEDSSIYLCSALGQALNTEAFFGQGTRLTVV.

A word on this clone: Other DNA sequences from this sample encode an identical CDR3 as well. The chain employs TRBV5-6 and TRBJ1-5; D not certain. With 4 bases removed from V and 0 bases from J, the gap between germline ends came to 8 bases. The CDR3 has 14 amino acids. Germline values: CDR1 SGHDT, CDR2 YYEEEE. The CDR3 loop reads CASSAGFSNQPQHF. The DNA of the CDR3 is TGTGCCAGCAGCGCGGGTTTTAGCAATCAGCCCCAGCATTTT.

In this sample, this clone turned up once. The chain combines TRBV27 with TRBJ1-2, with D unresolved. The V and J ends lost 0 bases and 2 bases respectively, with 10 bases between them. This CDR3 region has 15 residues. The germline V gene has CDR1 MNHEY and CDR2 SMNVEV (reference sequence). The CDR3 region is CASSLSVQINYGYTF. DNA for the CDR3: TGTGCCAGCAGTTTATCCGTCCAGATAAACTATGGCTACACCTTC.

This chain joins TRBV6-6 and TRBJ2-7; no definite D call. The CDR3 runs to 13 residues. V was cut by 0 bases and J by 5 bases, with 8 bases left in between. The germline CDR1 and CDR2 sequences are MNHNY and SVGAGI (reference sequence). The CDR3 sequence is CASSYSPGHEQYF. The CDR3, as DNA: TGTGCCAGCAGTTACTCCCCTGGCCACGAGCAGTACTTC.

Remarks on this clone: A read error may produce the germline difference seen at one junction end. This chain links TRBV15 with TRBJ2-7; 7 positions match TRBD1. The CDR3 is 13 residues long. Looked up from germline, CDR1 is LNHNV and CDR2 is YYDKDF (reference sequence). In DNA form, the CDR3 reads TGTGCCACCAGCCCAACCCAAGGGGGCGAGGCTCTCTTC. Residues: CATSPTQGGEALF.

CDR3 DNA sequence: TGCGCCAGCAGCCAAGACAGGGGGCATAATGGCTACACCTTC. Translation: CASSQDRGHNGYTF. The chain couples TRBV4-3 to TRBJ1-2; the match to TRBD1 covers 8 bases. Trimming cost V 0 bases and J 6 bases; bases outside gene matches: 3. Per germline, CDR1 LGHNA and CDR2 YSLEER. This CDR3 has 14 amino acids.

This chain uses TRBV29-1 with TRBJ1-2; 8 bases are a match to TRBD1. J gave up 6 bases and V 6 bases, and 6 bases lay outside the gene matches. Per germline, CDR1 SQVTM and CDR2 ANQGSEA. The CDR3 extends over 12 amino acids. The CDR3 protein is CSVVQGANGYTF. CDR3 coding DNA: TGCAGCGTCGTGCAGGGGGCTAATGGCTACACCTTC.

The chain carries TRBV19 and TRBJ1-3, with a possible D match to TRBD1 (5 bases). V was cut by 4 bases and J by 3 bases, with 16 bases left in between. CDR1 LNHDA and CDR2 SQIVND come from the germline V gene (reference sequence). The CDR3 runs to 16 residues. CDR3: CASSTSGPLSGNTIYF. CDR3 in DNA: TGTGCCAGTAGTACGTCAGGGCCGCTAAGTGGAAACACCATATATTTT.

This chain links TRBV7-2 with TRBJ2-1, with TRBD2 identical over 8 bases. The germline V gene encodes CDR1 SGHTA and CDR2 FQGNSA. The CDR3 loop spans 15 amino acids. Unmatched junction bases numbered 7, after V lost 5 bases and J lost 4 bases. The CDR3 DNA is TGTGCCAGCAGCACAACTAGCGGATCTTACAATGAGCAGTTCTTC. This codes for CASSTTSGSYNEQFF.

With respect to this clone: At one of its ends the junction is not consistent with the germline gene, which may arise from a read error. This chain links TRBV2 with TRBJ1-1; the match to TRBD1 covers 8 bases. The CDR3 runs to 11 residues. Germline lookup yields CDR1 SNHLY and CDR2 FYNNEI. This chain's CDR3 is CAGRGQTEAFF. DNA for the CDR3: TGTGCCGGCAGGGGGCAGACTGAAGCTTTCTTT.

This chain links TRBV7-3 with TRBJ1-1; TRBD1 agrees at 10 bases. CDR3 length: 15 amino acids. Trimming took 4 bases from V and 4 from J; bases not matched to a gene: 6. Germline V gives CDR1 SGHTA, CDR2 FQGTGA. CDR3 in DNA: TGTGCCAGCAGCTCGGGACAGGGGCGGATCACTGAAGCTTTCTTT. Protein sequence: CASSSGQGRITEAFF.

This chain joins TRBV4-3 and TRBJ1-1; tentatively, D is TRBD1 (5 bases). The CDR3 totals 16 residues. Trimming removed 0 bases from V and 4 bases from J, with 15 bases in between. The germline CDR1 and CDR2 sequences are LGHNA and YSLEER. The CDR3 sequence: CASSQDRGQGSTEAFF. The CDR3 DNA sequence: TGCGCCAGCAGCCAAGATCGTGGCCAGGGCAGCACTGAAGCTTTCTTT.

This clone was seen a handful of times. The chain combines TRBV27 with TRBJ1-1; D gene unclear. The CDR3 is 12 residues long. The germline V and J ends were trimmed by 4 bases and 3 bases, with 6 bases remaining between them. Germline lookup yields CDR1 MNHEY and CDR2 SMNVEV (reference sequence). DNA for the CDR3: TGTGCCAGCAGTTCGGGGTACACTGAAGCTTTCTTT. This codes for CASSSGYTEAFF.

The V call is TRBV7-2, the J call TRBJ2-3, with D perhaps TRBD1 (7 bases). The CDR3 has 15 residues. Germline CDR1 and CDR2: SGHTA and FQGNSA. Trimming removed 6 bases at V and 4 bases at J, with 17 bases between. The CDR3 reads CASRFSGRGADTQYF. CDR3 DNA sequence: TGTGCCAGCAGATTTTCCGGCAGGGGGGCAGATACGCAGTATTTT.

The chain is built from TRBV14 and TRBJ2-2; TRBD1 matches 8 bases. The CDR3 totals 16 residues. Per the germline V gene, CDR1 is SGHDN and CDR2 is FVKESK. J gave up 3 bases and V 1 base, and 4 bases lay outside the gene matches. The CDR3 sequence: CASSQGNRGDTGELFF. In nucleotides, the CDR3 is TGTGCCAGCAGCCAAGGGAACAGGGGGGACACCGGGGAGCTGTTTTTT.

The rearrangement joins TRBV11-2 to TRBJ2-7, with a possible D match to TRBD2 (6 bases). This CDR3 region has 13 residues. Deletions cut 5 bases from V and 2 bases from J, with 10 bases between. CDR1 SGHAT and CDR2 FQNNGV come from the germline V gene. In DNA form, the CDR3 reads TGTGCCAGCAGCCGGGGGACGACCTACGAGCAGTACTTC. Protein product: CASSRGTTYEQYF.

V and J are TRBV4-3 and TRBJ2-1; D possibly corresponds to TRBD2 (5 bases). Germline CDR1 reads LGHNA; CDR2 reads YSLEER. This CDR3 region has 13 residues. Trimming removed 3 bases from V and 7 bases from J, with 10 bases in between. As DNA, the CDR3 is TGCGCCAGCAGCCAGGGGAGTGGGAATGAGCAGTTCTTC. Translated, it gives CASSQGSGNEQFF.

J is TRBJ1-2 and V is TRBV4-3, with D perhaps TRBD1 (5 bases). Germline V gene data show CDR1 as LGHNA and CDR2 as YSLEER. This CDR3 has 15 amino acids. Trimming took 4 bases from V and 6 from J, leaving 18 bases between them. The CDR3 is CASSPIRGGWDGYTF. CDR3 coding DNA: TGCGCCAGCAGCCCGATTCGGGGGGGATGGGATGGCTACACCTTC.

The V and J genes are TRBV5-6 and TRBJ1-2, with 7 bases identical to TRBD1. V was clipped by 4 bases and J by 8 bases; unmatched bases: 8. The CDR3 has 13 amino acids. The germline CDR1 and CDR2 sequences are SGHDT and YYEEEE. The CDR3 is CASSLKGAWGYTF. CDR3 nucleotide sequence: TGTGCCAGCAGCCTAAAGGGGGCTTGGGGCTACACCTTC. Drawing the rest from reference TRBV5-6 and TRBJ1-2, the complete variable domain is DAGVTQSPTHLIKTRGQQVTLRCSPKSGHDTVSWYQQALGQGPQFIFQYYEEEERQRGNFPDRFSGHQFPNYSSELNVNALLLGDSALYLCASSLKGAWGYTFGSGTRLTVV.

In its sample, this clone is medium-sized. This chain links TRBV9 with TRBJ2-2, with 11 bases identical to TRBD1. V shed 0 bases, J shed 5 bases, and the junction held 3 bases outside the gene matches. The V gene's germline CDR1 is SGDLS and CDR2 YYNGEE. This CDR3 is built from 16 residues. For the CDR3, the DNA is TGTGCCAGCAGCGTAGGAGGACAGGGGGCTACCGGGGAGCTGTTTTTT. It is translated as CASSVGGQGATGELFF.